These T cell receptor beta chains were read from a single sample in a study of control samples from healthy donors and cancer patients. The protocol was immunoSEQ multiplex PCR, while the TCRdb copy is restricted to in-frame clones and leaves out a portion. The sample contains about 77,000 clones, approximately 92% of which appear only once. The material sequenced was blood. Receptors originate from a woman between 55 and 75 years old in good health. Each CDR3 is given with its conserved first and last residue.

v_gene	j_gene	CDR3aa
TRBV28	TRBJ2-1	CASSLGRDMFF
TRBV7-2	TRBJ1-5	CASSPVGNQPQHF
TRBV7-8	TRBJ1-2	CASSLVGGGYTF
TRBV6-5	TRBJ2-3	CASKPQGASTDTQYF
TRBV1	TRBJ1-5	CTSSHENGRRSNQPQHF
TRBV28	TRBJ2-2	CASKMENTGELFF
TRBV18	TRBJ1-1	CATSAGQANTEAFF
TRBV7-3	TRBJ2-2	CASSSLENTGELFF
TRBV7-8	TRBJ1-6	CASSLDPNGAYNSPLHF
TRBV6-6	TRBJ1-2	CASSTGGSDYGYTF
TRBV9	TRBJ2-6	CASSVGGPGSGANVLTF
TRBV19	TRBJ1-1	CASRDNSGAPEAFF
TRBV19	TRBJ2-1	CASSILSQVNEQFF
TRBV12-1	TRBJ2-1	CASKTPPGTFDEQFF
TRBV2	TRBJ1-4	CASSGQGSHEKLFF
TRBV7-2	TRBJ1-1	CASSLGGGNTEAFF
TRBV28	TRBJ2-1	CASSFRTSGRDNEQFF
TRBV30	TRBJ2-2	CAWSVRWGRNTGELFF
TRBV6-5	TRBJ1-1	CASSYSEGGGTEAFF
TRBV28	TRBJ2-2	CASMTGTNTGELFF
TRBV5-1	TRBJ1-2	CASKETNYGYTF
TRBV28	TRBJ2-4	CASSLSGTIAKNIQYF
TRBV5-1	TRBJ2-7	CASSAEGRLYEQYF
TRBV5-1	TRBJ2-2	CASSLGTSGRNTGELFF
TRBV6-2/TRBV6-3	TRBJ2-7	CASSYSSSGSYEQYF
TRBV6-5	TRBJ1-2	CAIRSGTNYGYTF
TRBV11-2	TRBJ1-2	CASSGDSLYGYTF
TRBV27	TRBJ1-2	CASSFNSNYGYTF
TRBV5-1	TRBJ2-2	CASSSTTGPNTGELFF
TRBV9	TRBJ1-4	CASSAEGRNEKLFF
TRBV18	TRBJ2-6	CASSQGTGSSGANVLTF
TRBV7-2	TRBJ1-3	CASSLAMRGSGNTIYF
TRBV3-1/TRBV3-2	TRBJ2-7	CASSQDLSGSFNEQYF
TRBV18	TRBJ2-3	CASSPIRADTQYF
TRBV30	TRBJ2-2	CAWTQNTGELFF
TRBV9	TRBJ2-7	CASSVTGGREQYF
TRBV18	TRBJ1-4	CASSQGENEKLFF
TRBV19	TRBJ2-3	CATSGSSTDTQYF
TRBV4-1	TRBJ2-7	CASSQAPGQGGYEQYF